The 12 T cell receptor beta chains in this list originate from one sample, sequenced in a study of immune cell composition in non-small cell lung cancer. Clones were sequenced by immunoSEQ multiplex PCR, and TCRdb holds only the in-frame ones, with some missing. The profile shows around 4,800 clones, approximately 80% of them singletons. What was sequenced was lung tumor tissue. Source of these receptors: a human donor with non-small cell lung cancer.

The V and J genes are TRBV7-9 and TRBJ2-1; D perhaps matches TRBD2 (7 bases). Germline V gene data show CDR1 as SEHNR and CDR2 as FQNEAQ (reference sequence). V lost 3 bases and J 12 bases, leaving 12 bases between the germline ends. The CDR3 has 12 amino acids. CDR3 DNA: TGTGCCAGCAGCTTGGGGGGGCTTGGGCAGTTCTTC. Translated: CASSLGGLGQFF.

The rearrangement links TRBV2 to TRBJ2-3; 9 positions match TRBD1. CDR1 and CDR2 (germline): SNHLY, FYNNEI. The trim removed 8 bases at V and 3 bases at J, leaving 6 bases unmatched. The CDR3 runs 14 residues. CDR3 DNA: TGTGCCAGCCAAGTACAGGGGGCAACAGATACGCAGTATTTT. Protein product: CASQVQGATDTQYF.

The V gene is TRBV25-1, the J gene TRBJ2-1; 9 bases are a match to TRBD2. Germline V gene sequence: CDR1 MGHDK, CDR2 SYGVNS. With V trimmed by 7 bases and J by 4 bases, 5 bases remained unmatched. The CDR3 totals 14 residues. The CDR3 protein is CASTIAGEYNEQFF. The CDR3 bases are TGTGCCAGCACTATAGCGGGGGAGTACAATGAGCAGTTCTTC.

The DNA of the CDR3 is TGTGCCAGCAGTTTAAGCGGCGGGGGGGCATGGTTTTTT. Protein sequence: CASSLSGGGAWFF. The chain has TRBV28 and TRBJ2-2, with 9 positions matching TRBD2. Trimming cost V 2 bases and J 16 bases; bases outside gene matches: 8. CDR3 length equals 13 residues. Germline V lookup: CDR1 MDHEN, CDR2 SYDVKM.

This chain connects TRBV5-4 to TRBJ1-6; D is ambiguous. Trimming cost V 0 bases and J 13 bases, with 11 bases left between them. This CDR3 spans 13 amino acids. Germline V gene sequence: CDR1 SGHNT, CDR2 YYREEE (reference sequence). CDR3 amino acids: CASSLGLDGPLHF. The CDR3 DNA sequence: TGTGCCAGCAGCTTGGGGCTAGATGGGCCCCTCCACTTT.

The chain combines TRBV28 with TRBJ2-5, with 8 bases fitting TRBD1. This CDR3 comprises 13 residues. Germline CDR1 and CDR2: MDHEN and SYDVKM. Unmatched junction bases numbered 6, after V lost 5 bases and J lost 7 bases. The CDR3 DNA reads as TGTGCCAGCAGTAGTGGACAGGGACGGACCCAGTACTTC. Translating it yields CASSSGQGRTQYF.

This clone was seen a few times. The V and J genes are TRBV7-2 and TRBJ2-5; TRBD1 is a possible D gene (6 bases). The V end lost 1 base, the J end lost 5 bases, and 17 bases lay between the germline ends. The germline CDR1 and CDR2 sequences are SGHTA and FQGNSA. The CDR3 runs 16 residues. For the CDR3, the DNA is TGTGCCAGCAGCTTAGGGACCGGGACACCGCTCGAGACCCAGTACTTC. Protein: CASSLGTGTPLETQYF.

This chain uses TRBV6-6 with TRBJ2-2; D might be TRBD1 (6 bases). The CDR3 runs to 15 residues. CDR1 is MNHNY, CDR2 SVGAGI, per germline (reference sequence). V lost 4 bases and J lost 3, with 12 bases in between. The CDR3 spells CASSSQGGDTGELFF. The CDR3 DNA reads TGTGCCAGCAGTTCACAGGGTGGAGACACCGGGGAGCTGTTTTTT.

The chain is built from TRBV7-9 and TRBJ1-2; tentatively, D is TRBD1 (5 bases). The CDR3 sequence is 14 residues long. Trimming took 4 bases from V and 2 from J, leaving 11 bases between them. Germline-derived CDR1 and CDR2 are SEHNR and FQNEAQ (reference sequence). The CDR3 bases are TGTGCCAGCAGCTCATTACAGGTGAACTATGGCTACACCTTC. Encoded protein: CASSSLQVNYGYTF.

The CDR3 region has the DNA TGTGCCAGCATTCCACCCGGGGGCACTGAAGCTTTCTTT. Residues: CASIPPGGTEAFF. The chain uses TRBV6-5 and TRBJ1-1, with D possibly matching TRBD1 (5 bases). The CDR3 extends over 13 amino acids. V shed 7 bases and J shed 4 bases, with 13 bases lying between them. Germline assignment: CDR1 MNHEY and CDR2 SVGAGI.

The chain uses TRBV29-1 and TRBJ2-5, with D tentatively TRBD2 (6 bases). CDR1 is SQVTM and CDR2 is ANQGSEA in the germline V gene. This CDR3 region has 13 residues. Trimming cost V 6 bases and J 4 bases, with 15 bases left between them. This chain's CDR3 is CSVELATGETQYF. The DNA for the CDR3 is TGCAGCGTCGAACTAGCTACGGGAGAGACCCAGTACTTC.

This sequence joins TRBV19 and TRBJ1-3; the D gene is possibly TRBD1 (6 bases). The V gene's germline CDR1 is LNHDA and CDR2 SQIVND (reference sequence). CDR3 length equals 14 residues. V lost 3 bases and J lost 2, with 8 bases in between. The DNA for the CDR3 is TGTGCCAGTAGTATCAGGGGTCCTGGAAACACCATATATTTT. Residues: CASSIRGPGNTIYF.